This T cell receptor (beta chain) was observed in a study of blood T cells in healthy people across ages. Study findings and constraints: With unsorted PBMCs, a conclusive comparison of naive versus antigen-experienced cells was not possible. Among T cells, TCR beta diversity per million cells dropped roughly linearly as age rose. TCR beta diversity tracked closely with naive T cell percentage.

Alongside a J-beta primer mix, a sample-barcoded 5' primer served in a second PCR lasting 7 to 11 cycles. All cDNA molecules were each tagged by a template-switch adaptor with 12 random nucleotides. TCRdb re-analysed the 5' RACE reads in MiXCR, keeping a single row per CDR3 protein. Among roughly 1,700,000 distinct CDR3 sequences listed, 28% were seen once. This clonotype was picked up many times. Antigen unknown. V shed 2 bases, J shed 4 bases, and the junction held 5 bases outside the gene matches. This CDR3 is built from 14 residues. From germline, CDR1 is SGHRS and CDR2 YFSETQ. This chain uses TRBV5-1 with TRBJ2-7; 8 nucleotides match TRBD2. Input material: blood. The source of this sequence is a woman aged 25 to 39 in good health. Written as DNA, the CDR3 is TGCGCCAGCAGCTTAGAACTAGCGGCGTACGAGCAGTACTTC. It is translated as CASSLELAAYEQYF.